The 30 T cell receptor beta chains below were found in one sample sequenced in a study of blood T cell repertoires in COVID-19. Sequencing was performed with immunoSEQ multiplex PCR; in TCRdb, only in-frame clones are kept and a portion is missing. The table includes approximately 310,000 clones, roughly nine tenths detected once. The sequenced sample consisted of PBMCs or T cells enriched from blood (not recorded which). These receptors were obtained from a man aged 55-75 years who had recovered from COVID-19.

The rearrangement joins TRBV7-2 to TRBJ2-3, with 7 bases identical to TRBD2. The V gene end was trimmed by 5 bases and the J gene end by 3 bases; junction bases not matched to a gene: 8. The CDR3 contains 15 residues. The germline CDR1 and CDR2 sequences are SGHTA and FQGNSA. CDR3 coding DNA: TGTGCCAGCAGCCAATCGGGGGGAGGGACAGATACGCAGTATTTT. Its protein is CASSQSGGGTDTQYF.

The rearrangement joins TRBV7-2 to TRBJ2-3; 12 bases fit TRBD2. V trimming: 3 bases; J trimming: 5 bases; junction bases outside the gene matches: 9. CDR1 and CDR2 from the germline V gene are SGHTA and FQGNSA. This CDR3 is built from 17 residues. CDR3 sequence (DNA): TGTGCCAGCAGCTTTCGCCTAGCGGGAGGGCTGTTAGATACGCAGTATTTT. Amino acid sequence: CASSFRLAGGLLDTQYF.

The J gene is TRBJ2-5, the V gene TRBV24-1, with D tentatively TRBD1 (5 bases). The CDR3 length is 14 residues. The ends were cut back, 3 bases at V and 4 bases at J, with 11 bases in the middle. CDR1 and CDR2 (germline): KGHDR, SFDVKD. CDR3 DNA sequence: TGTGCCACCAGTGATCTGGACAAGCGAGAGACCCAGTACTTC. Protein: CATSDLDKRETQYF.

The chain combines TRBV7-6 with TRBJ2-7; D unresolved. The V end lost 1 base, the J end lost 3 bases, and 10 bases lay between the germline ends. Germline values: CDR1 SGHVS, CDR2 FNYEAQ. This CDR3 has 14 amino acids. The CDR3 here is CASSLGPGNYEQYF. CDR3 DNA sequence: TGTGCCAGCAGCTTAGGTCCGGGTAACTACGAGCAGTACTTC.

V and J are TRBV6-5 and TRBJ2-3; TRBD1 is a possible D gene (6 bases). Germline CDR1 MNHEY, CDR2 SVGAGI. Trimming stripped 5 bases from V and 2 bases from J, with 11 bases between. The length of the CDR3 is 14 residues. This CDR3 is CASSPRDTTDTQYF. As DNA, the CDR3 is TGTGCCAGCAGTCCCAGGGACACCACAGATACGCAGTATTTT.

The rearrangement uses TRBV29-1 and TRBJ2-1, with 11 bases matching TRBD2. The V and J ends lost 4 bases and 2 bases, in that order; junction bases with no gene match: 1. Germline V lookup: CDR1 SQVTM, CDR2 ANQGSEA. This CDR3 comprises 14 residues. This CDR3 is CSVVTSGAYNEQFF. CDR3 DNA: TGCAGCGTTGTGACTAGCGGGGCCTACAATGAGCAGTTCTTC.

J is TRBJ1-2 and V is TRBV28; TRBD1 matches at 9 bases. This CDR3 spans 16 amino acids. The ends lost 5 bases at V and 7 bases at J; junction bases unmatched: 14. The germline V gene has CDR1 MDHEN and CDR2 SYDVKM. The CDR3 here is CASSPPAQGALGGYTF. The CDR3 bases are TGTGCCAGCAGTCCCCCCGCACAGGGGGCGCTTGGTGGCTACACCTTC.

The CDR3 protein is CASSLAPTSSGANVLTF. CDR3 bases: TGTGCCAGCAGCCTAGCCCCCACTAGCTCTGGGGCCAACGTCCTGACTTTC. The J gene is TRBJ2-6, the V gene TRBV9; tentatively, D is TRBD2 (5 bases). V lost 4 bases to trimming and J lost 0 bases, with 14 bases between them. This CDR3 has 17 amino acids. Germline V gene lookup returns CDR1 SGDLS and CDR2 YYNGEE.

The chain recombines TRBV29-1 with TRBJ2-7, with TRBD1 identical over 9 bases. This CDR3 has 13 residues. The germline CDR1 and CDR2 sequences are SQVTM and ANQGSEA. V dropped 4 bases and J dropped 3; count of bases not matched to a gene: 4. Written as DNA, the CDR3 is TGCAGCGTTGTAGGACAGGGGTACTACGAGCAGTACTTC. This codes for CSVVGQGYYEQYF.

The chain couples TRBV6-2 or TRBV6-3 to TRBJ2-3; a possible D gene is TRBD2 (6 bases). CDR1 MNHEY and CDR2 SVGEGT come from the germline V gene. This CDR3 is 12 amino acids long. Trimming removed 5 bases at V and 7 bases at J, with 10 bases between. The chain's CDR3 is CASSQLANTQYF. The CDR3 nucleotides read TGTGCCAGCAGTCAACTAGCAAATACGCAGTATTTT.

Of note for this clone: The sample has other DNA sequences that encode this CDR3 too. The chain carries TRBV24-1 and TRBJ2-2, with 8 positions matching TRBD1. Trimming removed 0 bases from V and 8 bases from J; junction bases left unmatched: 7. The CDR3 runs 16 residues. Germline loops: CDR1 KGHDR, CDR2 SFDVKD. Here the CDR3 reads CATSDLGQGATGELFF. The CDR3 DNA reads as TGTGCCACCAGTGATTTGGGGCAGGGGGCTACGGGGGAGCTGTTTTTT.

This clone was seen a handful of times. J is TRBJ2-2 and V is TRBV7-2, with D possibly matching TRBD2 (6 bases). V was pared by 2 bases and J by 5 bases, with 15 bases between. The CDR3 extends over 16 amino acids. The germline CDR1 and CDR2 sequences are SGHTA and FQGNSA. CDR3 loop: CASSLRRLAQTGELFF. The CDR3 DNA reads as TGTGCCAGCAGCTTACGGCGGCTAGCGCAAACCGGGGAGCTGTTTTTT.

This clone was counted a single time. V usage is TRBV15 and J usage is TRBJ1-4, with D hard to call. Looked up from germline, CDR1 is LNHNV and CDR2 is YYDKDF (reference sequence). Trimming took 0 bases from V and 0 from J, leaving 14 bases between them. The CDR3 has 18 amino acids. The CDR3 reads CATSRDWRGTATNEKLFF. Written as DNA, the CDR3 is TGTGCCACCAGCAGAGATTGGCGGGGTACGGCAACTAATGAAAAACTGTTTTTT.

This sequence joins TRBV5-1 and TRBJ2-1, with 11 bases that match TRBD2. With V trimmed by 4 bases and J by 6 bases, 15 bases remained unmatched. Germline V gene data show CDR1 as SGHRS and CDR2 as YFSETQ. The CDR3 is 18 residues long. The CDR3 here is CASSRDIVAGGLVNEQFF. In nucleotides, the CDR3 is TGCGCCAGCAGCCGAGACATCGTAGCGGGAGGGCTCGTCAATGAGCAGTTCTTC.

The chain combines TRBV5-4 with TRBJ1-4, with D perhaps matching TRBD1 (6 bases). Germline-derived CDR1 and CDR2 are SGHNT and YYREEE (reference sequence). The CDR3 covers 14 residues. V dropped 0 bases and J dropped 7 bases, with 10 bases sitting between them. CDR3 DNA: TGTGCCAGCAGCTTGGGGGGAGGGGGTGAAAAACTGTTTTTT. Protein: CASSLGGGGEKLFF.

The chain is built from TRBV4-1 and TRBJ1-5, with D possibly matching TRBD1 (6 bases). CDR3 length equals 16 residues. Trimming pared 0 bases from V and 2 bases from J, leaving 11 bases between. CDR1 and CDR2 from the germline V gene are MGHRA and YSYEKL. The CDR3 sequence is CASSQEGQWGNQPQHF. CDR3 bases: TGCGCCAGCAGCCAAGAGGGACAATGGGGCAATCAGCCCCAGCATTTT.

The chain uses TRBV28 and TRBJ2-1; no reliable D call. The V end was cut by 8 bases, the J end by 2 bases, with 13 bases between. Germline loops: CDR1 MDHEN, CDR2 SYDVKM. This CDR3 is 14 amino acids long. The CDR3 nucleotides read TGTGCCAGCGGCACAGCCTTAGCCTACAATGAGCAGTTCTTC. It is translated as CASGTALAYNEQFF.

This sequence joins TRBV28 and TRBJ1-4; D remains ambiguous. CDR1 and CDR2 from the germline V gene are MDHEN and SYDVKM. The V end lost 2 bases, the J end lost 8 bases, and 9 bases lay between the germline ends. This CDR3 spans 13 amino acids. Here the CDR3 reads CASSLGPTEKLFF. CDR3 coding DNA: TGTGCCAGCAGTTTAGGTCCTACCGAAAAACTGTTTTTT. The whole variable domain, remainder taken from reference TRBV28 and TRBJ1-4, is DVKVTQSSRYLVKRTGEKVFLECVQDMDHENMFWYRQDPGLGLRLIYFSYDVKMKEKGDIPEGYSVSREKKERFSLILESASTNQTSMYLCASSLGPTEKLFFGSGTQLSVL.

J is TRBJ1-1 and V is TRBV2; D is ambiguous. CDR1 is SNHLY, CDR2 FYNNEI, per germline. This CDR3 region has 13 residues. V lost 6 bases and J lost 4, with 12 bases in between. CDR3 amino acids: CASRAFTGTEAFF. The CDR3 nucleotides read TGTGCCAGCAGGGCGTTCACGGGCACTGAAGCTTTCTTT.

The gene calls are TRBV19 and TRBJ1-6, with TRBD1 matching over 10 bases. Germline CDR1 reads LNHDA; CDR2 reads SQIVND (reference sequence). This CDR3 has 16 amino acids. After removal of 5 bases from V and 6 bases from J, the junction contained 7 bases not matched to a gene. This chain's CDR3 is CASSRTGGVINSPLHF. The CDR3 coding sequence is TGTGCCAGTAGTCGGACAGGGGGTGTAATTAATTCACCCCTCCACTTT. Combining the CDR3 with reference TRBV19 and TRBJ1-6 gives the whole variable domain DGGITQSPKYLFRKEGQNVTLSCEQNLNHDAMYWYRQDPGQGLRLIYYSQIVNDFQKGDIAEGYSVSREKKESFPLTVTSAQKNPTAFYLCASSRTGGVINSPLHFGNGTRLTVT.

The chain links TRBV24-1 to TRBJ1-2; 7 positions agree with TRBD1. Per germline, CDR1 KGHDR and CDR2 SFDVKD. The V gene end was trimmed by 3 bases and the J gene end by 0 bases; junction bases not matched to a gene: 9. The CDR3 totals 17 residues. For the CDR3, the DNA is TGTGCCACCAGTGATACCAGGACAGGTGTATCTAACTATGGCTACACCTTC. The encoded protein is CATSDTRTGVSNYGYTF.

This chain links TRBV7-9 with TRBJ2-2; 10 positions agree with TRBD2. V trimming: 5 bases; J trimming: 3 bases; junction bases outside the gene matches: 6. The CDR3 runs to 16 residues. Germline V gene data show CDR1 as SEHNR and CDR2 as FQNEAQ (reference sequence). CDR3 nucleotides: TGTGCCAGCAGCGTAACTAGCGGGGTGTACACCGGGGAGCTGTTTTTT. This codes for CASSVTSGVYTGELFF. The complete variable domain, with remaining parts taken from reference TRBV7-9 and TRBJ2-2, reads DTGVSQNPRHKITKRGQNVTFRCDPISEHNRLYWYRQTLGQGPEFLTYFQNEAQLEKSRLLSDRFSAERPKGSFSTLEIQRTEQGDSAMYLCASSVTSGVYTGELFFGEGSRLTVL.

The V gene is TRBV28, the J gene TRBJ1-4; no clear D gene. The germline V gene encodes CDR1 MDHEN and CDR2 SYDVKM. The CDR3 sequence is 10 residues long. V lost 9 bases, J lost 5 bases, and 4 bases lay in between. DNA for the CDR3: TGTGCCAGGGGCAATGAAAAACTGTTTTTT. Translating it yields CARGNEKLFF.

The chain carries TRBV6-5 and TRBJ2-2; the D gene is possibly TRBD2 (5 bases). This CDR3 is built from 15 residues. Germline V lookup: CDR1 MNHEY, CDR2 SVGAGI. V gave up 6 bases and J gave up 0 bases, with 11 bases separating them. The DNA of the CDR3 is TGTGCCAGCAGACCCCGGAGGCCGAACACCGGGGAGCTGTTTTTT. Amino acid sequence: CASRPRRPNTGELFF.

V gene TRBV9 combines with J gene TRBJ2-1; TRBD2 agrees at 10 bases. The CDR3 covers 16 residues. V was clipped by 0 bases and J by 8 bases; unmatched bases: 8. Germline V gene data show CDR1 as SGDLS and CDR2 as YYNGEE. Here the CDR3 reads CASSVGQTSGPDEQFF. In DNA, the CDR3 is TGTGCCAGCAGCGTAGGTCAGACTAGCGGGCCCGATGAGCAGTTCTTC.

The chain uses TRBV5-5 and TRBJ1-2; 11 bases are a match to TRBD1. The CDR3 has 15 residues. Germline values: CDR1 SGHKS, CDR2 YYEKEE (reference sequence). The V gene end was trimmed by 2 bases and the J gene end by 4 bases; junction bases not matched to a gene: 4. This chain's CDR3 is CASSFSGQGAYGYTF. The CDR3 DNA follows: TGTGCCAGCAGCTTTTCCGGACAGGGGGCCTATGGCTACACCTTC.

CDR3 residues: CASSLVLAGAQFYEQYF. CDR3 coding DNA: TGTGCCAGCAGTTTAGTTCTAGCGGGAGCCCAATTCTACGAGCAGTACTTC. The rearrangement uses TRBV28 and TRBJ2-7; TRBD2 aligns across 10 bases. The CDR3 is 17 amino acids. Germline V lookup: CDR1 MDHEN, CDR2 SYDVKM. With 2 bases clipped from V and 3 bases from J, the junction kept 10 bases outside the gene matches. The whole variable domain, remainder taken from reference TRBV28 and TRBJ2-7, is DVKVTQSSRYLVKRTGEKVFLECVQDMDHENMFWYRQDPGLGLRLIYFSYDVKMKEKGDIPEGYSVSREKKERFSLILESASTNQTSMYLCASSLVLAGAQFYEQYFGPGTRLTVT.

This clone was observed a single time. CDR3 nucleotide sequence: TGTGCCAGCAGCTTAGGGACTAGCGGGATTAGCACAGATACGCAGTATTTT. Translation gives CASSLGTSGISTDTQYF. The chain links TRBV7-9 to TRBJ2-3; the match to TRBD2 covers 12 bases. The germline gives CDR1 SEHNR, CDR2 FQNEAQ (reference sequence). The CDR3 loop spans 17 amino acids. Trimming at V came to 1 base and at J to 0 bases, leaving 2 bases not matched to a gene.

V is TRBV4-1 and J is TRBJ1-4; D perhaps matches TRBD1 (6 bases). Trimming stripped 6 bases from V and 0 bases from J, with 23 bases between. This CDR3 has 19 residues. The germline V gene encodes CDR1 MGHRA and CDR2 YSYEKL. Here the CDR3 reads CASSQGPGQGMATNEKLFF. The CDR3 DNA reads TGCGCCAGCAGTCAGGGGCCAGGGCAGGGGATGGCAACTAATGAAAAACTGTTTTTT.

The chain has TRBV5-6 and TRBJ2-7; D perhaps matches TRBD1 (6 bases). The V gene's germline CDR1 is SGHDT and CDR2 YYEEEE. There are 14 residues in the CDR3. V was pared by 5 bases and J by 2 bases, with 14 bases between. CDR3 sequence: CASSRGLETYEQYF. The CDR3 DNA reads TGTGCCAGCAGTAGGGGGTTGGAAACCTACGAGCAGTACTTC. Together with reference TRBV5-6 and TRBJ2-7, the CDR3 gives the full variable domain: DAGVTQSPTHLIKTRGQQVTLRCSPKSGHDTVSWYQQALGQGPQFIFQYYEEEERQRGNFPDRFSGHQFPNYSSELNVNALLLGDSALYLCASSRGLETYEQYFGPGTRLTVT.